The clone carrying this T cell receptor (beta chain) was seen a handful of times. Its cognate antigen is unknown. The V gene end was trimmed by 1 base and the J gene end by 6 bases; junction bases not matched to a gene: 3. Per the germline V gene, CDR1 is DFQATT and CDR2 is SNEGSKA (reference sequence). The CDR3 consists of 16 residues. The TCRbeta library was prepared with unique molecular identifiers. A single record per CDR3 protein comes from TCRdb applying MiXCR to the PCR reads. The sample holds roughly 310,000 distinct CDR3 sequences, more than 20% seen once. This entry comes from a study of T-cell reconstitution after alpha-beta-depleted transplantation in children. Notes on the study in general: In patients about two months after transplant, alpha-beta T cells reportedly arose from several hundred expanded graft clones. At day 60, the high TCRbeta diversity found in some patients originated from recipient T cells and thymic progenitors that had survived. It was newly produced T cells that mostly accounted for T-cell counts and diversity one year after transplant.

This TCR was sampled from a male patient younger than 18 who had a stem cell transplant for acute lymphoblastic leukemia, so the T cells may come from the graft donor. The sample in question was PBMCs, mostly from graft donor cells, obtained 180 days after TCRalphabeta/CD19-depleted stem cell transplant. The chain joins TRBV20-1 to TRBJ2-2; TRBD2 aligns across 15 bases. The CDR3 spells CSARVGLAGGSGELFF. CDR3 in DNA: TGCAGTGCTAGAGTGGGACTAGCGGGAGGATCCGGGGAGCTGTTTTTT.